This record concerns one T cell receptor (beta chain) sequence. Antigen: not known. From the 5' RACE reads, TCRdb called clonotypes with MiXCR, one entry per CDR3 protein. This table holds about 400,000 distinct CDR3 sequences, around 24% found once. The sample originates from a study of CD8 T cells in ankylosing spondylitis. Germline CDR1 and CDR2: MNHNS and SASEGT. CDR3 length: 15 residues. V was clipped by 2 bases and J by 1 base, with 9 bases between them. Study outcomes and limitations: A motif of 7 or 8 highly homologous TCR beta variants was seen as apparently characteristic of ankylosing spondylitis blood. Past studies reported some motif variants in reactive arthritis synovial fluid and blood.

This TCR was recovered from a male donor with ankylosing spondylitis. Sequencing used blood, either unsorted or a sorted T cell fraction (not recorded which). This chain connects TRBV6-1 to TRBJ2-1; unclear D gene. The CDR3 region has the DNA TGTGCCAGCAGTGAAATCACATTTTCCTACAATGAGCAGTTCTTC. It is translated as CASSEITFSYNEQFF.